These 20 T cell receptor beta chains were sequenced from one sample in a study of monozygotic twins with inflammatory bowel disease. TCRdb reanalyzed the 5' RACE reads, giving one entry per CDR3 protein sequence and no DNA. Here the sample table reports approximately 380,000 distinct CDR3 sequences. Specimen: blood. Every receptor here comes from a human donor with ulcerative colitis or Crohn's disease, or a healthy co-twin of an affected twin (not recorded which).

CDR3 residues: CASSQDVGTGRINSPLHF. The chain couples TRBV4-3 to TRBJ1-6; the TCRdb call, TRBD1, lacks DNA for checking. This CDR3 comprises 18 residues. Germline values: CDR1 LGHNA, CDR2 YSLEER.

The CDR3 loop is CASSPLVFDGSSSYNSPLHF. The V gene is TRBV18, the J gene TRBJ1-6. The CDR3 extends over 20 amino acids. The V gene's germline CDR1 is KGHSH and CDR2 LQKENI.

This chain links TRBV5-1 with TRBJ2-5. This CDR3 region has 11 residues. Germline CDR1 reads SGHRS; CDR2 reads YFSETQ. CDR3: CASRQQETQYF.

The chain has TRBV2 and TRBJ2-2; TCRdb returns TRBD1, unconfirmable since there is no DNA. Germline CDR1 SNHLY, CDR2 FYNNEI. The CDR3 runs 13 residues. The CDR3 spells CASRGQSTGELFF.

The CDR3 loop reads CATSDSSDISYGYTF. This rearrangement joins TRBV24-1 to TRBJ1-2. Germline CDR1 KGHDR, CDR2 SFDVKD. The CDR3 loop spans 15 amino acids.

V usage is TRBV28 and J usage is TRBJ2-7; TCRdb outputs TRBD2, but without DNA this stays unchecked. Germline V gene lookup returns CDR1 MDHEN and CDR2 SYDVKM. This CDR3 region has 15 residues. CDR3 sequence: CASRWTSGRNYEQYF.

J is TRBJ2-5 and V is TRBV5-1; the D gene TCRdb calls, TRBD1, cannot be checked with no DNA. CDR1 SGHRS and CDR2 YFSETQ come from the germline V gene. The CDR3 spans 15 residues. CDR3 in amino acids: CASSLRTVGAETQYF.

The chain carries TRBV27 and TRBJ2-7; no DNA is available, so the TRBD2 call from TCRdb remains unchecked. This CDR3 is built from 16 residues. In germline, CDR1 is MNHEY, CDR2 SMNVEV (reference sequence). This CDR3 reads CASSPNDYLLPYEQYF.

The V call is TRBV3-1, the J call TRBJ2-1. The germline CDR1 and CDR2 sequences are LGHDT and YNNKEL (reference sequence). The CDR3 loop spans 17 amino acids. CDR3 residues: CATSQDLVGSSYNEQFF.

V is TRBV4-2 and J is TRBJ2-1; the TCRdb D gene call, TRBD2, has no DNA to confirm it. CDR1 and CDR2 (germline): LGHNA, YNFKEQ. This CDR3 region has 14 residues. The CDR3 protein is CASSQHTRPEGQFF.

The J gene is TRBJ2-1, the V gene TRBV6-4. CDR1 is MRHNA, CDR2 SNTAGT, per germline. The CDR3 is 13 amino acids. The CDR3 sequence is CASSDSGHNEQFF.

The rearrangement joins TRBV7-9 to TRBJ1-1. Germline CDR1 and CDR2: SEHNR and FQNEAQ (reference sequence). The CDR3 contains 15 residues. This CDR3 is CASSLPSRGYTEAFF.

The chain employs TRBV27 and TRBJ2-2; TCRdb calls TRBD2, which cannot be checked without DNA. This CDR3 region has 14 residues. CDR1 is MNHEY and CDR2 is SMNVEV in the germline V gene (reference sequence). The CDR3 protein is CASSLFREAGELFF.

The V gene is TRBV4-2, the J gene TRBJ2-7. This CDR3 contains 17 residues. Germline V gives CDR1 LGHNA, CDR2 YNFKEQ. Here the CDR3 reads CASSPIQSLRTAGEQYF.

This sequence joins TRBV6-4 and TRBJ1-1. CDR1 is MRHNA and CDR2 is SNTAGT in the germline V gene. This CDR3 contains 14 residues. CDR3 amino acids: CASSDSPSRPVAFF.

CDR3 loop: CASIMSGPSDKRPQHF. The chain recombines TRBV28 with TRBJ1-5. CDR1 and CDR2 (germline): MDHEN, SYDVKM. The CDR3 runs to 16 residues.

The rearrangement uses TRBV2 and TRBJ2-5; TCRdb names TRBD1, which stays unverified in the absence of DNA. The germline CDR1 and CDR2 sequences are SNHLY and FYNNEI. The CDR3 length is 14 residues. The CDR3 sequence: CASRRQSIQETQYF.

CDR3 amino acids: CASRNAVDRVTYEQYF. V and J are TRBV3-1 and TRBJ2-7; lacking DNA, the TRBD1 call made by TCRdb goes unchecked. CDR3 length equals 16 residues. From germline, CDR1 is LGHDT and CDR2 YNNKEL (reference sequence).

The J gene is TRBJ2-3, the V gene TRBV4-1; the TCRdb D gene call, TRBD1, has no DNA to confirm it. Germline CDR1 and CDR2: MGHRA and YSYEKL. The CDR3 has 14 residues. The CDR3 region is CASSLGPPLDTQYF.

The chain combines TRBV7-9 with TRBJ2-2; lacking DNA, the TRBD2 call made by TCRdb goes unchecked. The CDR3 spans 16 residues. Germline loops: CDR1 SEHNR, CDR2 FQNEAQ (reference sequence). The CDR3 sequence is CASSHVIGPNTGELFF. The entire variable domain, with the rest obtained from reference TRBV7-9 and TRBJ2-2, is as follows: DTGVSQNPRHKITKRGQNVTFRCDPISEHNRLYWYRQTLGQGPEFLTYFQNEAQLEKSRLLSDRFSAERPKGSFSTLEIQRTEQGDSAMYLCASSHVIGPNTGELFFGEGSRLTVL.